This is a list of T cell receptor beta chains from one sample in a study of blood T cell repertoires in COVID-19. Assay: immunoSEQ multiplex PCR; the TCRdb copy retains only in-frame clones and omits some. The table lists around 300,000 clones, about nine tenths of them singletons. The sequenced sample consisted of PBMCs or T cells enriched from blood (not recorded which). These receptors were taken from a woman aged 55-75 years who had recovered from COVID-19. Both conserved end residues are part of each CDR3. D genes are given only for firm matches. Rows may omit the clone size; those that give it use once, few, many or a size class.

clone_size,j_call,cdr3_length,v_call,d_call,cdr3_aa,cdr3_nt
.,TRBJ2-3,14,TRBV5-1,.,CASSFSGKTDTQYF,TGCGCCAGCAGCTTTTCCGGGAAAACAGATACGCAGTATTTT
.,TRBJ2-3,14,TRBV28,TRBD1,CASSPRTGTDTQYF,TGTGCCAGCAGTCCAAGGACAGGAACAGATACGCAGTATTTT
.,TRBJ2-7,18,TRBV4-2,TRBD2,CASSRLWGTSGSEYEQYF,TGTGCCAGCAGCCGCCTTTGGGGGACTAGCGGGAGTGAGTACGAGCAGTACTTC
.,TRBJ1-1,14,TRBV27,.,CASSLSRGGTEAFF,TGTGCCAGCAGTTTATCACGGGGGGGCACTGAAGCTTTCTTT
.,TRBJ1-2,12,TRBV28,.,CASSLRYSGYTF,TGTGCCAGCAGTTTAAGGTACAGTGGCTACACCTTC
once,TRBJ1-3,15,TRBV7-9,.,CASSLDGDSGNTIYF,TGTGCCAGCAGCTTAGACGGAGACTCTGGAAACACCATATATTTT
.,TRBJ2-7,15,TRBV11-2,TRBD1,CASSFGTETSYEQYF,TGTGCCAGCAGCTTCGGGACAGAAACCTCCTACGAGCAGTACTTC
.,TRBJ1-5,14,TRBV5-1,TRBD1,CASSIGTGNQPQHF,TGCGCCAGCAGCATAGGGACAGGGAATCAGCCCCAGCATTTT
.,TRBJ1-5,15,TRBV19,.,CASARDTYSNQPQHF,TGTGCCAGTGCCCGGGACACTTATAGCAATCAGCCCCAGCATTTT
.,TRBJ2-1,16,TRBV5-1,TRBD2,CASSLAGGDLQGEQFF,TGCGCCAGCAGCTTGGCCGGGGGGGACCTACAGGGTGAGCAGTTCTTC
.,TRBJ2-1,18,TRBV28,TRBD2,CASSWSGTSGSPYNEQFF,TGTGCCAGCAGTTGGTCCGGGACTAGCGGGAGCCCCTACAATGAGCAGTTCTTC
.,TRBJ1-6,15,TRBV18,TRBD1,CASSPFRDSNSPLHF,TGTGCCAGCTCACCATTCCGGGACAGCAATTCACCCCTCCACTTT
.,TRBJ2-1,17,TRBV24-1,TRBD2,CATSDSQGLAGNNEQFF,TGTGCCACCAGTGACTCCCAGGGACTAGCGGGGAACAATGAGCAGTTCTTC
.,TRBJ1-1,14,TRBV6-5,.,CASNNDGRGTEAFF,TGTGCCAGCAACAACGACGGTCGGGGCACTGAAGCTTTCTTT
.,TRBJ2-3,14,TRBV6-5,TRBD2,CASNGLAGQGTQYF,TGTGCCAGCAATGGACTAGCGGGGCAGGGTACGCAGTATTTT
once,TRBJ1-2,16,TRBV4-1,.,CASSQPTGGGDYGYTF,TGCGCCAGCAGCCAACCCACGGGGGGCGGCGACTATGGCTACACCTTC
.,TRBJ1-1,12,TRBV25-1,.,CASSGTLLEAFF,TGTGCCAGCTCCGGGACACTTTTGGAAGCTTTCTTT
once,TRBJ2-7,12,TRBV15,TRBD2,CATGRSGGEQYF,TGTGCCACCGGCAGGTCGGGAGGCGAGCAGTACTTC